Described below is a single T cell receptor (beta chain) sequence and its context. Antigen: not known. These data are taken from a study of Tregs in tolerant kidney transplant recipients. Overall study results and limits: Biological reproducibility was not directly addressed in this study.

Using immunoSEQ multiplex PCR, the repertoire was profiled, and TCRdb retains in-frame clones only, with some absent. The sample contains roughly 250,000 clones, 84% of which appear only once. Trimming cost V 0 bases and J 2 bases, with 5 bases left between them. Germline CDR1 reads LNHDA; CDR2 reads SQIVND (reference sequence). CDR3 length equals 13 residues. Unstimulated Tregs (CD4+CD25+CD127-) and CD4+CD25- non-Tregs were sorted from PBMCs. The chain uses TRBV19 and TRBJ2-7; D perhaps matches TRBD2 (5 bases). The sample was CD4+ T cells from blood. This TCR came from a human donor in good health. The CDR3 DNA reads TGTGCCAGTAGTATAGACGGGGCCTACGAGCAGTACTTC. Translating it yields CASSIDGAYEQYF.